The 15 T cell receptor beta chains given below trace back to one sample, sequenced in a study of blood T cells in healthy people across ages. Combining a sample-barcoded 5' primer with a J-beta primer mix, a second PCR ran for roughly 6 to 12 cycles. From the 5' RACE reads, TCRdb called clonotypes with MiXCR, one entry per CDR3 protein. The data show about 800,000 distinct CDR3 sequences, roughly 46% seen once. The specimen sequenced was blood. Receptors were obtained from a man at least 80 years old in good health.

This sequence joins TRBV12-3 or TRBV12-4 and TRBJ2-1; TRBD2 agrees at 7 bases. Judging by the DNA end, TRBJ2-7 fits better; the J call may be wrong. The CDR3 loop spans 16 amino acids. DNA of the CDR3: TGTGCCAGCAGCCCGGGGAGGGCTAGCTCCTACAATGAGCAGTACTTC. Its protein product is CASSPGRASSYNEQYF.

The rearrangement uses TRBV12-3 or TRBV12-4 and TRBJ2-5; 8 nucleotides agree with TRBD2. With V trimmed by 6 bases and J by 5 bases, 14 bases remained unmatched. The CDR3 totals 16 residues. CDR3 sequence: CASSPSARGGGETQYF. The DNA for the CDR3 is TGTGCCAGCAGCCCTTCTGCTCGGGGGGGCGGGGAGACCCAGTACTTC.

This rearrangement joins TRBV30 to TRBJ2-5; 9 bases align to TRBD2. The CDR3 is 15 residues long. Trimming took 2 bases from V and 1 from J; bases not matched to a gene: 5. Per germline, CDR1 GTSNPN and CDR2 SVGIG (reference sequence). The CDR3: CAWSRLAGSQETQYF. CDR3 coding DNA: TGTGCCTGGAGTAGGCTAGCGGGGAGCCAAGAGACCCAGTACTTC.

This clonotype was found a few times. The chain combines TRBV27 with TRBJ2-1, with D unclear. TRBJ2-7 explains the end of the DNA better; the J call may be wrong. The CDR3 contains 14 residues. Germline V gene lookup returns CDR1 MNHEY and CDR2 SMNVEV (reference sequence). CDR3 sequence reads: CASKKSEPYNEQYF. Here the CDR3 DNA reads TGTGCCAGCAAAAAAAGCGAGCCTTACAATGAGCAGTACTTC.

This clonotype appeared a few times. This sequence joins TRBV4-2 and TRBJ2-5; D unclear. Per germline, CDR1 LGHNA and CDR2 YNFKEQ. CDR3 size: 13 residues. The ends were cut back, 1 base at V and 11 bases at J, with 14 bases in the middle. CDR3 region: CASSQARTCEQYF. DNA of the CDR3: TGTGCCAGCAGCCAAGCCAGGACCTGTGAGCAGTACTTC.

This rearrangement joins TRBV21-1 to TRBJ1-2. TRBV21-1 is classified as a pseudogene. This CDR3 is built from 13 residues. CDR3 protein: CASSNSVNYGYTF. The CDR3 nucleotides read TGTGCCAGCAGCAATAGTGTGAACTATGGCTACACCTTC.

The chain has TRBV14 and TRBJ2-7; D not resolved. Trimming took 3 bases from V and 10 from J, leaving 13 bases between them. Germline V lookup: CDR1 SGHDN, CDR2 FVKESK. The CDR3 totals 12 residues. The CDR3 region is CASSHPGGVQYF. CDR3 nucleotide sequence: TGTGCCAGCAGCCATCCAGGCGGCGTTCAGTACTTC.

This chain uses TRBV28 with TRBJ2-5, with 9 nucleotides matching TRBD1. The CDR3 length is 15 residues. After removal of 4 bases from V and 4 bases from J, the junction contained 7 bases not matched to a gene. Germline V gives CDR1 MDHEN, CDR2 SYDVKM. The CDR3 spells CASSSRDRVLETQYF. CDR3 in DNA: TGTGCCAGCAGTTCGCGGGACAGGGTGTTAGAGACCCAGTACTTC.

The table lists this clonotype with many counts. The J gene is TRBJ2-5, the V gene TRBV29-1; 8 bases are shared with TRBD1. CDR3 length: 15 amino acids. The trim removed 6 bases at V and 4 bases at J, leaving 13 bases unmatched. Germline loops: CDR1 SQVTM, CDR2 ANQGSEA. The CDR3 DNA follows: TGCAGCGTGCGAGGCAAACCGGGACAGGTAGAGACCCAGTACTTC. It codes for CSVRGKPGQVETQYF.

This chain uses TRBV7-2 with TRBJ2-5; no clear D. The germline V and J ends were trimmed by 1 base and 1 base, with 7 bases remaining between them. This CDR3 comprises 14 residues. In germline, CDR1 is SGHTA, CDR2 FQGNSA. CDR3 coding DNA: TGTGCCAGCAGCTTAGTCGTGAGCCAAGAGACCCAGTACTTC. This gives the protein CASSLVVSQETQYF.

This clonotype was observed once. The CDR3 here is CASSTRQSSYNSPLHF. The CDR3, as DNA: TGTGCCAGCAGTACGCGACAGAGCTCCTATAATTCACCCCTCCACTTT. The chain joins TRBV6-5 to TRBJ1-6, with a possible D match to TRBD1 (5 bases). Trimming pared 5 bases from V and 0 bases from J, leaving 11 bases between. The CDR3 sequence is 16 residues long. Germline CDR1 MNHEY, CDR2 SVGAGI.

Only a few counts were recorded for this clonotype. The rearrangement uses TRBV7-2 and TRBJ1-1; tentative D call: TRBD1 (6 bases). CDR3 length: 13 residues. V lost 1 base and J 7 bases, leaving 10 bases between the germline ends. The germline gives CDR1 SGHTA, CDR2 FQGNSA. In nucleotides, the CDR3 is TGTGCCAGCAGCTTAGTTACGGACAGTGAAGCTTTCTTT. Translating gives CASSLVTDSEAFF.

This clonotype turned up a few times. The chain couples TRBV30 to TRBJ1-1; D is unclear. CDR1 and CDR2 (germline): GTSNPN, SVGIG (reference sequence). Trimming pared 5 bases from V and 6 bases from J, leaving 10 bases between. CDR3 length: 11 residues. CDR3: CAWARDAEAFF. The CDR3 DNA follows: TGTGCCTGGGCCCGGGATGCTGAAGCTTTCTTT.

This clonotype occurred a few times. This chain connects TRBV12-3 or TRBV12-4 to TRBJ1-1; 8 bases match TRBD1. V lost 7 bases, J lost 1 base, and 5 bases stayed unmatched. The CDR3 totals 14 residues. This CDR3 is CASTAGQANTEAFF. As DNA, the CDR3 is TGTGCCAGCACTGCGGGACAGGCGAACACTGAAGCTTTCTTT.

The gene calls are TRBV14 and TRBJ2-7; TRBD2 matches at 12 bases. The end of the DNA fits TRBJ2-5 better, so the J call may be wrong. The CDR3 is 16 residues long. From germline, CDR1 is SGHDN and CDR2 FVKESK. CDR3 loop: CASSQLLAGGGETQYF. DNA for the CDR3: TGTGCCAGCAGCCAATTACTAGCGGGAGGTGGTGAGACCCAGTACTTC.